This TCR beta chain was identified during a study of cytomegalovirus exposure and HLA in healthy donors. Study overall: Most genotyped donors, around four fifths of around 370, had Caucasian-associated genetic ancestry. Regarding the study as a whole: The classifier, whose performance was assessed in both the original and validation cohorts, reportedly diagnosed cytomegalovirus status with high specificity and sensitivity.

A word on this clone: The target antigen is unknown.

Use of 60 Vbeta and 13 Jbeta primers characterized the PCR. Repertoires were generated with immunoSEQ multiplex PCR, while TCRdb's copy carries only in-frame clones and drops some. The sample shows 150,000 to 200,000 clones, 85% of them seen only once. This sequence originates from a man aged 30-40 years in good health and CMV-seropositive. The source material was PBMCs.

CDR3 nucleotides: TGTGCCAGCAGCCCGAGGAGAGGGGATACGCAGTATTTT. This gives the protein CASSPRRGDTQYF. V and J are TRBV7-2 and TRBJ2-3, with a tentative D call TRBD2 (5 bases). V lost 5 bases and J 6 bases, leaving 12 bases between the germline ends. This CDR3 is built from 13 residues. The germline gives CDR1 SGHTA, CDR2 FQGNSA.